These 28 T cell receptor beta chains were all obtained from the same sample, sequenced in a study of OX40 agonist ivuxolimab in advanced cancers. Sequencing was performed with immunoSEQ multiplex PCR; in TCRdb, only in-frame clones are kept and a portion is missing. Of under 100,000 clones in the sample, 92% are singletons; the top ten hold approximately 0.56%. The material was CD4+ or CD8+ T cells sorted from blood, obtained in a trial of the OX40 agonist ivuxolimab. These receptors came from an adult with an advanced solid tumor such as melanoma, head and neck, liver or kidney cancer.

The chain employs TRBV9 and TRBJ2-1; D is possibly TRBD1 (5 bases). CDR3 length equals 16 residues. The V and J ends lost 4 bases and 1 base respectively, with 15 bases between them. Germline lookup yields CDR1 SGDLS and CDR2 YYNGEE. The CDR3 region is CASSRRSRASYNEQFF. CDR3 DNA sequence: TGTGCCAGCAGCCGCCGGTCCAGGGCTTCCTACAATGAGCAGTTCTTC.

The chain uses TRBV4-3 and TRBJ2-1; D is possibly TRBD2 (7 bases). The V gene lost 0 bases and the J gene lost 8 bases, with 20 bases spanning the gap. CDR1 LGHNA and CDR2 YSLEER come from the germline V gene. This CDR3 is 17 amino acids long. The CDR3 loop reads CASSQDRGSGTRDEQFF. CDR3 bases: TGCGCCAGCAGCCAAGATCGGGGGAGCGGGACAAGGGATGAGCAGTTCTTC.

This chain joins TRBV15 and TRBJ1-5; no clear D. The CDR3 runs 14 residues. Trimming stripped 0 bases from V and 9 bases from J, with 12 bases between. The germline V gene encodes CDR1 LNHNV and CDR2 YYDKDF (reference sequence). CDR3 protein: CATSRDIAVLPQHF. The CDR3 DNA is TGTGCCACCAGCAGAGATATCGCAGTGTTGCCCCAGCATTTT.

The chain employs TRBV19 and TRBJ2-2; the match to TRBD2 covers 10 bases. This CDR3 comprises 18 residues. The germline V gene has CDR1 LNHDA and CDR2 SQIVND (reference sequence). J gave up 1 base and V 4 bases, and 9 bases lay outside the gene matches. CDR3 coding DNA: TGTGCCAGTAGTAGGCCTAGCGGGAGATCTCGGAACACCGGGGAGCTGTTTTTT. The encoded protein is CASSRPSGRSRNTGELFF.

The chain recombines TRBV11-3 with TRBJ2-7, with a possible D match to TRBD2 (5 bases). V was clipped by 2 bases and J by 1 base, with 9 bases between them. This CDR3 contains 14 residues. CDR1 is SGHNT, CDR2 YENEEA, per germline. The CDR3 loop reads CASSLFSDSYEQYF. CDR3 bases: TGTGCCAGCAGCTTATTTAGCGATTCCTACGAGCAGTACTTC.

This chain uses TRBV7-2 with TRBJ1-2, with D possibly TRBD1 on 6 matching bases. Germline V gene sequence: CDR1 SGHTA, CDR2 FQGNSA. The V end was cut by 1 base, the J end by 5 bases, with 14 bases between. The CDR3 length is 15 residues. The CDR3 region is CASSLDSYREYGYTF. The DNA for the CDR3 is TGTGCCAGCAGCTTAGATTCGTACAGGGAATATGGCTACACCTTC.

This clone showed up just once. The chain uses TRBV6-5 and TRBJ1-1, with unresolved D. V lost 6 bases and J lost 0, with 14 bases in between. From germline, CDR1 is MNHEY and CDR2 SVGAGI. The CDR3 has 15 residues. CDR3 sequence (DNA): TGTGCCAGCAGCTTAGCTCGGGGTGTGAACACTGAAGCTTTCTTT. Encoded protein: CASSLARGVNTEAFF.

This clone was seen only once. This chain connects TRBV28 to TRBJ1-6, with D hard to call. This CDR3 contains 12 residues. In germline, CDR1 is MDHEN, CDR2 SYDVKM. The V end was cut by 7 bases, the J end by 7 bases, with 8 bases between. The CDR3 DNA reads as TGTGCCAGCATATCTAACAATTCACCCCTCCACTTT. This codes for CASISNNSPLHF.

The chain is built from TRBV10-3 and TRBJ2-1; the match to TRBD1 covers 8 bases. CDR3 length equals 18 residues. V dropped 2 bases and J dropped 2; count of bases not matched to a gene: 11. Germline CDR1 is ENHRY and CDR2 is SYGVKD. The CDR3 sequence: CAISEPQAGGSPYNEQFF. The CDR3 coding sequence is TGTGCCATCAGTGAGCCCCAAGCAGGGGGCAGCCCCTACAATGAGCAGTTCTTC.

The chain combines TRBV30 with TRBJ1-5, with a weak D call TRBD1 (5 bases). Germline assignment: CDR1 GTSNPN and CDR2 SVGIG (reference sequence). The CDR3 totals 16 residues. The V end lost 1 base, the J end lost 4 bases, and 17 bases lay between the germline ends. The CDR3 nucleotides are TGTGCCTGGAGTGCGAAGACAGACTTCTTTAATCAGCCCCAGCATTTT. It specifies CAWSAKTDFFNQPQHF.

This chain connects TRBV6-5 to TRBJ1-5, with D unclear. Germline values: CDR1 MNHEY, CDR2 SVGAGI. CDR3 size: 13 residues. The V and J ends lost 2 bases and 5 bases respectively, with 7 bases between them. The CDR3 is CASSYALDQPQHF. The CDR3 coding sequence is TGTGCCAGCAGTTACGCTCTGGATCAGCCCCAGCATTTT.

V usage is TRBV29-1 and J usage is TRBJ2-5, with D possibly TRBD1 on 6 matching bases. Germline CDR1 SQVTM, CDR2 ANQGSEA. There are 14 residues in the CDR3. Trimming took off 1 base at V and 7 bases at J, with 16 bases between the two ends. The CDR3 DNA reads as TGCAGCGTTGAAGGACAGACAGGCTTTCTGACCCAGTACTTC. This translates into CSVEGQTGFLTQYF.

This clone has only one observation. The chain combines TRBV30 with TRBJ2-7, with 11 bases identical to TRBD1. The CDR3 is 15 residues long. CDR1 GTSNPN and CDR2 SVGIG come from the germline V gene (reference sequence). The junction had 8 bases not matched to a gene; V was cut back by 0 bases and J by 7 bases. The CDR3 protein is CAWSVPGQGAGEQYF. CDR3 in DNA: TGTGCCTGGAGTGTACCAGGACAGGGGGCAGGGGAGCAGTACTTC.

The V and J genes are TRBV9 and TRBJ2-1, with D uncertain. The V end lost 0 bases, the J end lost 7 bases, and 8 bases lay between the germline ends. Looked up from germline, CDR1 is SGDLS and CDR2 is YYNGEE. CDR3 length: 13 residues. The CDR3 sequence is CASSVDLWNEQFF. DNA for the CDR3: TGTGCCAGCAGCGTAGATCTCTGGAATGAGCAGTTCTTC.

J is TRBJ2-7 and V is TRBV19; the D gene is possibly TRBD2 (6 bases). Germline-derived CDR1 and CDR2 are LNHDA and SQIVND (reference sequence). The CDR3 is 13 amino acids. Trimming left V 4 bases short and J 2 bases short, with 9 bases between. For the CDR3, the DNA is TGTGCCAGTAGTAATCGGGGGACCTACGAGCAGTACTTC. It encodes CASSNRGTYEQYF.

DNA for the CDR3: TGTGCCAGCACCCAATCGGGGGGGATTCAGCCCCAGCATTTT. As protein: CASTQSGGIQPQHF. The chain couples TRBV28 to TRBJ1-5, with D maybe TRBD1 (5 bases). The CDR3 has 14 residues. Germline CDR1 reads MDHEN; CDR2 reads SYDVKM. V lost 7 bases, J lost 6 bases, and 16 bases lay in between.

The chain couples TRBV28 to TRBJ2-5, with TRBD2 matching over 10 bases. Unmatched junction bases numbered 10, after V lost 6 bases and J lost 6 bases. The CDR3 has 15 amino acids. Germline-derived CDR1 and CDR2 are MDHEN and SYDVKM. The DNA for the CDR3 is TGTGCCAGCAGAGCGGGAGGGCCCTCCGTCCAGACCCAGTACTTC. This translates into CASRAGGPSVQTQYF. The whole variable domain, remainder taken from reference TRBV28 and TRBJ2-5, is DVKVTQSSRYLVKRTGEKVFLECVQDMDHENMFWYRQDPGLGLRLIYFSYDVKMKEKGDIPEGYSVSREKKERFSLILESASTNQTSMYLCASRAGGPSVQTQYFGPGTRLLVL.

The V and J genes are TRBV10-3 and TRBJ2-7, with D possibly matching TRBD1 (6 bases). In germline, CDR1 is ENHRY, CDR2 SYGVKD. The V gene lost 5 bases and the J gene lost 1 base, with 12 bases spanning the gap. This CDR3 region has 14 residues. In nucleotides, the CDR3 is TGTGCCATCAGTTATCAGGACAGTTCCTACGAGCAGTACTTC. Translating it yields CAISYQDSSYEQYF.

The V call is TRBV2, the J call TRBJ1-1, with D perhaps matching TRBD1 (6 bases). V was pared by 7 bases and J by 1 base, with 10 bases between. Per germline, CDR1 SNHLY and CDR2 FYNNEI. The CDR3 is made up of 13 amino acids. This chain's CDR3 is CASKWTENTEAFF. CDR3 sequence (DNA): TGTGCCAGCAAATGGACAGAGAACACTGAAGCTTTCTTT.

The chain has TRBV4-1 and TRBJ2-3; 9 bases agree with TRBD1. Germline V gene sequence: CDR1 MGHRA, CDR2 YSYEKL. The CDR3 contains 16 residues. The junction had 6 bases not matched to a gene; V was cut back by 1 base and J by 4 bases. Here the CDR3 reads CASSQGPGQGSDTQYF. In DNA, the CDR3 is TGCGCCAGCAGCCAAGGGCCGGGACAGGGTTCAGATACGCAGTATTTT.

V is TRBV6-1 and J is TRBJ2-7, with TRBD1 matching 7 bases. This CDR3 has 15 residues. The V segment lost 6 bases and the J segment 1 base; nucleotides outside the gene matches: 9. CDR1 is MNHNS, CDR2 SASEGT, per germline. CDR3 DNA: TGTGCCAGCAGAACCACAGGGGTTCCATCCTACGAGCAGTACTTC. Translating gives CASRTTGVPSYEQYF.

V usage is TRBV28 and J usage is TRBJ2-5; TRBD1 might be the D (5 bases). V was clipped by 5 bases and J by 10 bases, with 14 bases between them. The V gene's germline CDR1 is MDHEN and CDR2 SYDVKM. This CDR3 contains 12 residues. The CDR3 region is CASSTPTQGQYF. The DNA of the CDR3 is TGTGCCAGCAGTACCCCGACTCAGGGCCAGTACTTC.

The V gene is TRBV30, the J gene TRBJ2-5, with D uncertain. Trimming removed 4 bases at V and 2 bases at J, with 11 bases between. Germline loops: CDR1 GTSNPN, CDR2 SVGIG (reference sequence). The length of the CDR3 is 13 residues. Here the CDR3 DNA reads TGTGCCTGGACCGCCTACCGACAAGAGACCCAGTACTTC. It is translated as CAWTAYRQETQYF.

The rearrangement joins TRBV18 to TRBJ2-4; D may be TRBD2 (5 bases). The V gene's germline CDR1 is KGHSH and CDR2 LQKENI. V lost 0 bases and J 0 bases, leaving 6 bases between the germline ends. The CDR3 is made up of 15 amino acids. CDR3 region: CASSPPAGAKNIQYF. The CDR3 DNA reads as TGTGCCAGCTCACCACCGGCGGGAGCCAAAAACATTCAGTACTTC.

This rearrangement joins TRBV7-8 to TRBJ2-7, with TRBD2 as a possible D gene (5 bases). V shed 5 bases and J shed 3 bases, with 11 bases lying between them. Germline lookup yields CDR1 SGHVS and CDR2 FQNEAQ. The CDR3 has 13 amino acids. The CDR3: CASSRGYLYEQYF. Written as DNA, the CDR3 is TGTGCCAGCAGCCGGGGATACCTCTACGAGCAGTACTTC. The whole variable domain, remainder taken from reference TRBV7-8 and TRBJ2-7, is GAGVSQSPRYKVAKRGQDVALRCDPISGHVSLFWYQQALGQGPEFLTYFQNEAQLDKSGLPSDRFFAERPEGSVSTLKIQRTQQEDSAVYLCASSRGYLYEQYFGPGTRLTVT.

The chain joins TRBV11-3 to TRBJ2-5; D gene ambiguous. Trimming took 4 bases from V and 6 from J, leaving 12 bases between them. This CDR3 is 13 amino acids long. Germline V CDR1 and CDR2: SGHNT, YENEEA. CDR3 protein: CASSSDGSQTQYF. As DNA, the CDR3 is TGTGCCAGCAGCTCCGACGGGTCTCAGACCCAGTACTTC.

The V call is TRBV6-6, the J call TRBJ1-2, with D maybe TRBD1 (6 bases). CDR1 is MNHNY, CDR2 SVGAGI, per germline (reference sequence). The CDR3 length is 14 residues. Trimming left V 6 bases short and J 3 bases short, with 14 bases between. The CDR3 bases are TGTGCCAGCAGCCCCCCGGGGGCAGACTATGGCTACACCTTC. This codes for CASSPPGADYGYTF.

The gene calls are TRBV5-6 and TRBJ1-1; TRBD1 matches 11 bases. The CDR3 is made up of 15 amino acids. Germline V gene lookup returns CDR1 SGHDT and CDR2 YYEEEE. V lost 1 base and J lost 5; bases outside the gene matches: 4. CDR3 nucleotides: TGTGCCAGCAGCTTGATCGGGACAGGGGGAACTGAAGCTTTCTTT. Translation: CASSLIGTGGTEAFF.